Below are 9 T cell receptor beta chains sequenced from a single sample in a study of neoadjuvant anti-PD-1 for oral cavity cancer. Clones were read by immunoSEQ multiplex PCR, and TCRdb kept only the in-frame ones, dropping some. The top ten hold over 3% of the sample, which has about 14,000 clones, around 75% seen once. Source: PBMCs, taken before nivolumab (anti-PD-1) treatment. The receptors here all came from a person between 35 and 79 years old with oral cavity squamous cell carcinoma.

V usage is TRBV13 and J usage is TRBJ2-7, with D tentatively TRBD2 (6 bases). The CDR3 runs to 16 residues. The V end was cut by 5 bases, the J end by 4 bases, with 21 bases between. The V gene's germline CDR1 is PRHDT and CDR2 FYEKMQ (reference sequence). The CDR3 spells CASSTPTGALRYEQYF. CDR3 in DNA: TGTGCCAGCAGCACACCTACGGGAGCCTTAAGATACGAGCAGTACTTC.

The chain has TRBV5-1 and TRBJ2-1; D perhaps matches TRBD2 (5 bases). Trimming removed 4 bases from V and 7 bases from J, with 15 bases in between. Looked up from germline, CDR1 is SGHRS and CDR2 is YFSETQ. The CDR3 spans 14 residues. CDR3 protein: CASSGQTTANEQFF. In DNA, the CDR3 is TGCGCCAGCAGCGGGCAGACTACCGCAAATGAGCAGTTCTTC. Combining the CDR3 with reference TRBV5-1 and TRBJ2-1 gives the whole variable domain KAGVTQTPRYLIKTRGQQVTLSCSPISGHRSVSWYQQTPGQGLQFLFEYFSETQRNKGNFPGRFSGRQFSNSRSEMNVSTLELGDSALYLCASSGQTTANEQFFGPGTRLTVL.

The CDR3 DNA reads TGTGCCAGCAGCTTAGGGGTCCCCTACGAGCAGTACTTC. Translating gives CASSLGVPYEQYF. This chain joins TRBV13 and TRBJ2-7; D unclear. Germline V gene data show CDR1 as PRHDT and CDR2 as FYEKMQ (reference sequence). V lost 0 bases and J lost 2, with 5 bases in between. CDR3 length equals 13 residues. Combining the CDR3 with reference TRBV13 and TRBJ2-7 gives the whole variable domain AAGVIQSPRHLIKEKRETATLKCYPIPRHDTVYWYQQGPGQDPQFLISFYEKMQSDKGSIPDRFSAQQFSDYHSELNMSSLELGDSALYFCASSLGVPYEQYFGPGTRLTVT.

This clone showed up just a few times. The chain links TRBV5-1 to TRBJ1-1; 8 bases map to TRBD1. Trimming at V came to 3 bases and at J to 3 bases, leaving 1 base not matched to a gene. This CDR3 has 13 amino acids. Germline-derived CDR1 and CDR2 are SGHRS and YFSETQ. As DNA, the CDR3 is TGCGCCAGCAGCTGGGACAGGCACACTGAAGCTTTCTTT. Translation: CASSWDRHTEAFF.

This clone has just a few counts. Written as DNA, the CDR3 is TGTGCCAGTAGTTCGTACAGGGATATGAACACTGAAGCTTTCTTT. Amino acids: CASSSYRDMNTEAFF. V and J are TRBV19 and TRBJ1-1; a possible D gene is TRBD1 (6 bases). V shed 5 bases and J shed 0 bases, with 13 bases lying between them. Germline CDR1 LNHDA, CDR2 SQIVND (reference sequence). The CDR3 has 15 residues.

The chain combines TRBV9 with TRBJ1-4; maybe TRBD1 (5 bases). The length of the CDR3 is 13 residues. The V and J ends lost 2 bases and 8 bases respectively, with 10 bases between them. Per the germline V gene, CDR1 is SGDLS and CDR2 is YYNGEE. The CDR3 region has the DNA TGTGCCAGCAGCGTGCGATGGGGCGAAAAACTGTTTTTT. Translating gives CASSVRWGEKLFF.

CDR3: CSVGSSTKNIQYF. In nucleotides, the CDR3 is TGCAGCGTTGGAAGTTCAACCAAAAACATTCAGTACTTC. The rearrangement joins TRBV29-1 to TRBJ2-4; unclear D gene. The ends were cut back, 4 bases at V and 2 bases at J, with 9 bases in the middle. Germline CDR1 and CDR2: SQVTM and ANQGSEA. CDR3 size: 13 residues.

The chain recombines TRBV14 with TRBJ1-2; D gene ambiguous. This CDR3 has 13 amino acids. The V and J ends lost 4 bases and 8 bases respectively, with 14 bases between them. Germline CDR1 is SGHDN and CDR2 is FVKESK. The CDR3 DNA is TGTGCCAGCAGCCGAAACCCGGCGGGCGGCTACACCTTC. Its translation is CASSRNPAGGYTF.

The genes are TRBV4-2 and TRBJ2-2; D gene uncertain. CDR1 and CDR2 from the germline V gene are LGHNA and YNFKEQ. CDR3 size: 13 residues. V was pared by 8 bases and J by 3 bases, with 10 bases between. CDR3 sequence: CASVGRDTGELFF. DNA for the CDR3: TGTGCCAGCGTAGGCAGAGACACCGGGGAGCTGTTTTTT.